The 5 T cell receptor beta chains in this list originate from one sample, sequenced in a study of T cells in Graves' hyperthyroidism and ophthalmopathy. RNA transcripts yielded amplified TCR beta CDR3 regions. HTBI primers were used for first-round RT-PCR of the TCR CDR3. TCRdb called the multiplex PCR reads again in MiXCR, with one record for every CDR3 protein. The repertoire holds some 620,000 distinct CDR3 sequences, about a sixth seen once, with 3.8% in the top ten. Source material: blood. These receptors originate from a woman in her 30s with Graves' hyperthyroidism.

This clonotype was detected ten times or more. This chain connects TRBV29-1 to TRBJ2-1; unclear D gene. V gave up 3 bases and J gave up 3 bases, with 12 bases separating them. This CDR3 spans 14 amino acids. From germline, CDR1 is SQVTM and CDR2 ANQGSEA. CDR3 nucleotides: TGCAGCGTTGAGGCTACAACCCTCTACAATGAGCAGTTCTTC. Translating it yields CSVEATTLYNEQFF.

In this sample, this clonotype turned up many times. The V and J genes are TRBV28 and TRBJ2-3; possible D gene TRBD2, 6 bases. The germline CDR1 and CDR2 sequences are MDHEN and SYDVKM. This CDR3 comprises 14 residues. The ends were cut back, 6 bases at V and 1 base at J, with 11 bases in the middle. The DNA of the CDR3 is TGTGCCAGCAGCGGGGACTTCCGCACAGATACGCAGTATTTT. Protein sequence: CASSGDFRTDTQYF.

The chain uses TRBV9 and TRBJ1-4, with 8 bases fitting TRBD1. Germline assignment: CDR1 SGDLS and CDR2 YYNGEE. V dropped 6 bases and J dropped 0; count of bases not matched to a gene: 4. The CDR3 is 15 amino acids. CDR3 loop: CASKQGVATNEKLFF. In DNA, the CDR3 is TGTGCCAGCAAACAGGGGGTTGCAACTAATGAAAAACTGTTTTTT.

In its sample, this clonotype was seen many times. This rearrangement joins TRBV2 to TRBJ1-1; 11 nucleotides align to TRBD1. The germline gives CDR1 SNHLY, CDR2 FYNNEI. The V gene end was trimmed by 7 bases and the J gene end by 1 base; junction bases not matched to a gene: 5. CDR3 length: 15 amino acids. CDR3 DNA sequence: TGTGCCAGCAAGGGGACAGGGGGAGGGAACACTGAAGCTTTCTTT. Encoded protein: CASKGTGGGNTEAFF.

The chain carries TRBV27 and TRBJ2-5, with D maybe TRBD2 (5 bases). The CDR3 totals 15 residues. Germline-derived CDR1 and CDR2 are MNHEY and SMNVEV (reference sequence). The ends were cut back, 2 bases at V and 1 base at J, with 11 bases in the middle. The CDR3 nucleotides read TGTGCCAGCAGTTTAGAGGGCGAGCTCCAAGAGACCCAGTACTTC. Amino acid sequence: CASSLEGELQETQYF.